Shown below are 3 T cell receptor beta chains from a single sample sequenced in a study of blood T cell repertoires in COVID-19. This table comes from immunoSEQ multiplex PCR, and its TCRdb copy is limited to in-frame clones, with some not included. The repertoire holds some 46,000 clones, with about 90% as singletons. Sequenced material: peripheral blood. These receptor sequences come from a man aged 45-60 years with acute or convalescent COVID-19.

The chain uses TRBV7-2 and TRBJ1-1; no clear D gene. The CDR3 contains 15 residues. Germline V gene sequence: CDR1 SGHTA, CDR2 FQGNSA. Trimming pared 1 base from V and 5 bases from J, leaving 14 bases between. The CDR3 spells CASSLVGLRETEAFF. DNA for the CDR3: TGTGCCAGCAGCTTAGTGGGTTTGAGGGAGACTGAAGCTTTCTTT.

This chain uses TRBV7-2 with TRBJ1-5, with TRBD1 as a possible D gene (5 bases). The length of the CDR3 is 14 residues. Looked up from germline, CDR1 is SGHTA and CDR2 is FQGNSA. Trimming pared 1 base from V and 7 bases from J, leaving 11 bases between. In nucleotides, the CDR3 is TGTGCCAGCAGCTTAGGCGGGGACGGCCAGCCCCAGCATTTT. Protein: CASSLGGDGQPQHF.

The chain combines TRBV4-1 with TRBJ2-7, with D tentatively TRBD1 (5 bases). The CDR3 totals 17 residues. Trimming took 1 base from V and 3 from J, leaving 19 bases between them. Per germline, CDR1 MGHRA and CDR2 YSYEKL. Written as DNA, the CDR3 is TGCGCCAGCAGCCAAGTTTTGTCACAGGTTTATGGCTACGAGCAGTACTTC. Translation: CASSQVLSQVYGYEQYF.